The present entry profiles one T cell receptor (beta chain) with its context. This sample stems from a study of blood T cell repertoires in COVID-19. The CDR3 is made up of 16 amino acids. Recruitment covered about 25 US areas and drew participants whose ages spanned roughly 18 to 89 years. Cohorts were assigned according to the clinical history that participants reported. Generated by immunoSEQ multiplex PCR, the TCRdb table keeps only in-frame clones and is missing some. The sample gives roughly 520,000 clones, 70% to 90% of which show up once; 1.5% to 2% is in the top ten. This chain connects TRBV21-1 to TRBJ2-4; the table gives TRBD2 as D, unverified against the DNA. TRBV21-1 constitutes a pseudogene. Sequencing was done on a sample of PBMCs or T cells enriched from blood (not recorded which). This receptor was identified in a woman in her 40s who had recovered from COVID-19. This CDR3 reads CASSPPGRGAKNIQYF. As DNA, the CDR3 is TGTGCCAGCAGCCCCCCGGGACGGGGGGCCAAAAACATTCAGTACTTC.